This T cell receptor (beta chain) appears in the sequencing data of a study of cytomegalovirus exposure and HLA in healthy donors. The PCR ran on 60 Vbeta and 13 Jbeta primers. Only in-frame clones appear in the TCRdb table, and some are missing; sequencing was by immunoSEQ multiplex PCR. In the table there are 220,000 or so clones, 75% of which are singletons. CDR3 length equals 15 residues. Germline-derived CDR1 and CDR2 are MNHEY and SMNVEV (reference sequence). Trimming left V 5 bases short and J 0 bases short, with 12 bases between. The TCR was taken from a woman aged 30 to 39 in good health and CMV-seronegative. Material: PBMCs. The V call is TRBV27, the J call TRBJ2-3; a possible D gene is TRBD2 (6 bases). CDR3 sequence reads: CASSPGTLSTDTQYF. The CDR3, as DNA: TGTGCCAGCAGTCCTGGGACTCTAAGCACAGATACGCAGTATTTT.